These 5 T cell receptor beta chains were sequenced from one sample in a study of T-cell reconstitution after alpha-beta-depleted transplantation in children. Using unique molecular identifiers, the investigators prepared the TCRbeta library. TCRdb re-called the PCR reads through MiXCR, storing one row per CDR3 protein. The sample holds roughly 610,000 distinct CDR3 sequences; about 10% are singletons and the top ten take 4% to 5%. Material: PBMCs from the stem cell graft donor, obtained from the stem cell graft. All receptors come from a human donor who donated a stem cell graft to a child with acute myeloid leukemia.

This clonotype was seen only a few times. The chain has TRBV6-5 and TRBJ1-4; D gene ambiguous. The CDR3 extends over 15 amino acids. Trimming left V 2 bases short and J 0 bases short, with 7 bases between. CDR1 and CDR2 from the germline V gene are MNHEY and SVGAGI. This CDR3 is CASSYDGATNEKLFF. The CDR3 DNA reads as TGTGCCAGCAGTTACGACGGTGCAACTAATGAAAAACTGTTTTTT.

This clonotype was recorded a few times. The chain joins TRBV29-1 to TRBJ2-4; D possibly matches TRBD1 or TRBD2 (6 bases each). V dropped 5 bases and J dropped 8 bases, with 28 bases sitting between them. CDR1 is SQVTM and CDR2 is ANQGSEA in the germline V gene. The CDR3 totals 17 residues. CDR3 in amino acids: CSVTTEGKGGGRDIQYF. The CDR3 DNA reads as TGCAGCGTTACCACCGAGGGGAAGGGGGGCGGGCGGGACATTCAGTACTTC. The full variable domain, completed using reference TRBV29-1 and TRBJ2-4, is SAVISQKPSRDICQRGTSLTIQCQVDSQVTMMFWYRQQPGQSLTLIATANQGSEATYESGFVIDKFPISRPNLTFSTLTVSNMSPEDSSIYLCSVTTEGKGGGRDIQYFGAGTRLSVL.

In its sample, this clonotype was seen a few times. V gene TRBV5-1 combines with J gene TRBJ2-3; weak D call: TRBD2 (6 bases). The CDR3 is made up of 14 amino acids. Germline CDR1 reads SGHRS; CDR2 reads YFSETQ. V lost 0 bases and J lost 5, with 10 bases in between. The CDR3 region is CASSLGGIEDTQYF. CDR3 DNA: TGCGCCAGCAGCTTGGGCGGGATAGAAGATACGCAGTATTTT. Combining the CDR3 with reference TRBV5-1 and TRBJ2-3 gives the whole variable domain KAGVTQTPRYLIKTRGQQVTLSCSPISGHRSVSWYQQTPGQGLQFLFEYFSETQRNKGNFPGRFSGRQFSNSRSEMNVSTLELGDSALYLCASSLGGIEDTQYFGPGTRLTVL.

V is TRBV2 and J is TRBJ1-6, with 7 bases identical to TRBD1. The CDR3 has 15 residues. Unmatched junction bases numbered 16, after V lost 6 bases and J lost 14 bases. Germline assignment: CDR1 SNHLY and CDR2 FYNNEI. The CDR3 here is CASRPTGTAALTLHF. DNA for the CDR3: TGTGCCAGCAGGCCCACCGGGACAGCAGCTTTGACCCTCCACTTT.

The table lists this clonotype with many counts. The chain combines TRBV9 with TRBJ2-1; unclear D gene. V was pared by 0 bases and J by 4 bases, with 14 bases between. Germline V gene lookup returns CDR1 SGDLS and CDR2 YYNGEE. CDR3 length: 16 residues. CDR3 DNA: TGTGCCAGCAGCGTAGAAGGGCGGAATCATTACAATGAGCAGTTCTTC. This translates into CASSVEGRNHYNEQFF.